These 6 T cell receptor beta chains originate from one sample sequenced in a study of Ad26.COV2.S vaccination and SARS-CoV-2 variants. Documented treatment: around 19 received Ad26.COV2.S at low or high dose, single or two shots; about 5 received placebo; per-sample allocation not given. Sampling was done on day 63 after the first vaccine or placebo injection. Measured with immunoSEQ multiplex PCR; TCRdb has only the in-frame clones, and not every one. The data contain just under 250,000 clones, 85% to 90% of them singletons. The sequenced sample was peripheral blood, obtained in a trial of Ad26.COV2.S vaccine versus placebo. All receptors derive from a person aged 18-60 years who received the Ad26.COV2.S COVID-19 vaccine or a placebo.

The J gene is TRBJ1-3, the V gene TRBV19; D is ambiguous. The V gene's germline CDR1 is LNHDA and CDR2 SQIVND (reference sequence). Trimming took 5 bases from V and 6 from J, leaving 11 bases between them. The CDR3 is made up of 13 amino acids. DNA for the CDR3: TGTGCCAGTAGTCGGGAGCCGGAAAACACCATATATTTT. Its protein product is CASSREPENTIYF.

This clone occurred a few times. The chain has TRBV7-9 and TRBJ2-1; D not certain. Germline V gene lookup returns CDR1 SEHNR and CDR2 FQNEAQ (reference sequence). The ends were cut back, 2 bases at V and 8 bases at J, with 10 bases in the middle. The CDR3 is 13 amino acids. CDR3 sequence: CASSLLSTDEQFF. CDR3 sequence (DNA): TGTGCCAGCAGCTTACTCTCTACCGATGAGCAGTTCTTC.

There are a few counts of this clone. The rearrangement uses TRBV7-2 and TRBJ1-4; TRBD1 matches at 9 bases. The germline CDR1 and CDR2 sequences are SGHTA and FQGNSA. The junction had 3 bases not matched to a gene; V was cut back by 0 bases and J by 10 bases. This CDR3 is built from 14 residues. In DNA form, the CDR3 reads TGTGCCAGCAGCTTAGCGGGACAGGGTGGAAAACTGTTTTTT. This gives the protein CASSLAGQGGKLFF.

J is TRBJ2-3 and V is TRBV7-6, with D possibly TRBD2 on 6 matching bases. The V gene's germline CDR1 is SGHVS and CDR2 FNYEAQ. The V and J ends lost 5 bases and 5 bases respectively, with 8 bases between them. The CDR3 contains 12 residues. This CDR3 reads CASSVGGDTQYF. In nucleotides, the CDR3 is TGTGCCAGCAGCGTGGGGGGAGATACGCAGTATTTT.

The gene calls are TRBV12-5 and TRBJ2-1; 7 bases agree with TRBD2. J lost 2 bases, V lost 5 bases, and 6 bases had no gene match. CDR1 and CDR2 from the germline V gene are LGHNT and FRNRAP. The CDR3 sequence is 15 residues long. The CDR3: CASGLLAGAYNEQFF. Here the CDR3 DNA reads TGTGCTAGTGGTCTATTAGCGGGCGCCTACAATGAGCAGTTCTTC.

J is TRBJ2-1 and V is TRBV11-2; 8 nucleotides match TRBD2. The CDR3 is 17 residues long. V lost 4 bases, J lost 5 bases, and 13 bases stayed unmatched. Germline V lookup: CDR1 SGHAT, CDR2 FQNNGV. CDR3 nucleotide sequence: TGTGCCAGCAGCTGGGACGCCGGGACTAGGGGAAACAATGAGCAGTTCTTC. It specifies CASSWDAGTRGNNEQFF.